This paragraph reports one T cell receptor (beta chain). Its antigen is unknown. No base quality values were provided; no much bigger clone lies one nucleotide off. This entry belongs to a study of cytomegalovirus exposure and HLA in healthy donors (dated by TCRdb to 2016 to 2017). Background for the entire study: A later analysis indicated that the 90 to 150 validation repertoires were generated on the platform also employed for the approximately 700 repertoires of the first cohort. The study aimed to test whether cataloging public T cell receptors could reveal signatures of past pathogen exposure. Besides the first cohort of roughly 660 subjects, a separate validation cohort made up of some 110 different subjects was used. High-throughput TCR immunosequencing, statistical association of individual TCRs with disease status, and machine learning were combined to predict cytomegalovirus infection status.

The donors belonged to the validation cohort of approximately 130 subjects, which was separate from the 666-subject first cohort. On the study overall, not on this receptor specifically: Cytomegalovirus status was reported to be diagnosed by the classifier with high specificity and sensitivity in both the original and validation cohorts. Most TCR sequences were seen in very few donors, while some public TCRs were found in many individuals. Three of the identified cytomegalovirus-associated TCR beta chains were confirmed in vitro to be specific for cytomegalovirus antigens. All 120 or so repertoires were used to score co-occurrence in the validation cohort in a later analysis, because that analysis had no HLA typing for the cohort. The authors suggested that the approach could potentially be extended to other disease states and immunological phenotypes. A later analysis found that TCRs clustered in the first cohort also tended to co-occur in the 120 or so validation repertoires, with more than 90% of cluster scores above 0. In the study, about 150 TCR beta chains were listed as associated with cytomegalovirus.

V and J are truncated by 0 bases and 4 bases respectively, leaving an intervening sequence of 9 bases. Spanning cysteine to phenylalanine, the CDR3 consists of 13 amino acids. Left in the record is the CDR3 DNA by itself, 39 bases read in frame from the first base. CDR1 GTSNPN and CDR2 SVGIG were looked up in the germline V gene (reference sequence). Libraries were made using the immunoSEQ multiplex PCR assay. On the authors' methods: A statistical classification framework was built for diagnosing cytomegalovirus status from the catalog of TCR beta chain sequences. The source is immuneACCESS, and TCRdb retained only in-frame sequences with V and J called. Part of the clones is not carried over; for the studies checked, unresolved V genes explain less than half of this, and the remainder is unexplained. V and J calls and clone size are copied from that table; D and trimming were computed from the DNA. The sample table shows 59,000 or so clones, and nearly 90% are seen once. The ten top clones hold about 16% of the sample.

The sequence came from a woman aged 18-35 years in good health and CMV-seronegative. The sequence is built from TRBV30 and TRBJ2-5; too little of a D gene remains to name it. What was sequenced was PBMCs. This receptor carries the CDR3 CAWSVESRETQYF. The DNA reads as follows: TGTGCCTGGAGTGTAGAGTCGAGAGAGACCCAGTACTTC.